Below, one T cell receptor beta chain is given with its context. The antigen is not known. This record belongs to a study of neoadjuvant anti-PD-1 for oral cavity cancer. The wider study: Non-progressing patients received a fourth nivolumab dose near day 43, then surgery on days 50-56.

Most PBMC samples had about 520 ng input DNA in six replicates. The repertoire was sequenced with immunoSEQ multiplex PCR; TCRdb's copy has only in-frame clones and lacks some. The table lists over 60,000 clones, 80% to 90% of them singletons. Time point noted: after neoadjuvant nivolumab, at surgical resection. Blood cells were analyzed directly, without culture or expansion. The CDR3 totals 12 residues. V dropped 5 bases and J dropped 6; count of bases not matched to a gene: 3. Germline CDR1 is SQVTM and CDR2 is ANQGSEA. Findings of the study overall: PBMC Gini-index clonality exceeded responders' in non-responders post-nivolumab.

The receptor was isolated from a person between 35 and 79 years old with oral cavity squamous cell carcinoma. This chain joins TRBV29-1 and TRBJ2-7; 11 nucleotides agree with TRBD1. The sequences come from PBMCs, collected after nivolumab (anti-PD-1) treatment. CDR3 sequence reads: CSVSGTGGEQYF. CDR3 DNA sequence: TGCAGCGTTTCCGGGACAGGGGGCGAGCAGTACTTC.